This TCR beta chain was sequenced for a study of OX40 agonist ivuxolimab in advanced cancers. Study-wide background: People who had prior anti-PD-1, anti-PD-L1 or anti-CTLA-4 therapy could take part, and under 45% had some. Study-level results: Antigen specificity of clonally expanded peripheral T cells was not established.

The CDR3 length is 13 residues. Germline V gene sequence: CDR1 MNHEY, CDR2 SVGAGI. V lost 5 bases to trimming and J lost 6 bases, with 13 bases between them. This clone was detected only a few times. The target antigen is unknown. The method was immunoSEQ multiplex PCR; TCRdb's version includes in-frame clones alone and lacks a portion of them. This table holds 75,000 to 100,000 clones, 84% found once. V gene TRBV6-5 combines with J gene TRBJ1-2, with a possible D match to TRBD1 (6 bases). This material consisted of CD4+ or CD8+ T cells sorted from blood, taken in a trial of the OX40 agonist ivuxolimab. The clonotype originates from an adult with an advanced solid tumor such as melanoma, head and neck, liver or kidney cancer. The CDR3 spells CASSPGHSHGYTF. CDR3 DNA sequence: TGTGCCAGCAGTCCGGGACATAGCCATGGCTACACCTTC.